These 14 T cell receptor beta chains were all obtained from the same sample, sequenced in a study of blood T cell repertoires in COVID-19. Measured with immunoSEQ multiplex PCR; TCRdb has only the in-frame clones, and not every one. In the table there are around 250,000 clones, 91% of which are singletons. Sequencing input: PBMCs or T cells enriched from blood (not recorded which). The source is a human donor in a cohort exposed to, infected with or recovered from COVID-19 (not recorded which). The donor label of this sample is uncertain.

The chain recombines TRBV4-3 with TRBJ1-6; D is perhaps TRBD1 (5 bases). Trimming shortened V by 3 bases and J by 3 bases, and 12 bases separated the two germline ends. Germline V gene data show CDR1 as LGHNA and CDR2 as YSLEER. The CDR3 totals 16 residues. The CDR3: CASSHSTTDYNSPLHF. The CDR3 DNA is TGCGCCAGCAGCCACTCCACGACAGACTATAATTCACCCCTCCACTTT.

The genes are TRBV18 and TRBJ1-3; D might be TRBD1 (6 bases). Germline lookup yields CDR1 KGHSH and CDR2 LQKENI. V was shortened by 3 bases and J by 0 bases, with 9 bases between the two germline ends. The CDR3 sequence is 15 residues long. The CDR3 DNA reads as TGTGCCAGCTCACCGGGGGCGAGCTCTGGAAACACCATATATTTT. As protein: CASSPGASSGNTIYF.

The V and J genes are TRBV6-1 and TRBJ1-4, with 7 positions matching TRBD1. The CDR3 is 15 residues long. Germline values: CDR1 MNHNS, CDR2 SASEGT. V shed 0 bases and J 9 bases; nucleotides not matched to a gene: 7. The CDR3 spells CASSEAGGNLKKLFF. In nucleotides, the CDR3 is TGTGCCAGCAGTGAAGCAGGGGGCAACCTGAAAAAACTGTTTTTT.

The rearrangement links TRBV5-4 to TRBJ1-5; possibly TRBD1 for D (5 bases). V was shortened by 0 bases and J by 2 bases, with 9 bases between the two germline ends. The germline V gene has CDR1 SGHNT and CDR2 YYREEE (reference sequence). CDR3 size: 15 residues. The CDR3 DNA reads TGTGCCAGCAGCTTGGACTCGGGGGGCAATCAGCCCCAGCATTTT. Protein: CASSLDSGGNQPQHF.

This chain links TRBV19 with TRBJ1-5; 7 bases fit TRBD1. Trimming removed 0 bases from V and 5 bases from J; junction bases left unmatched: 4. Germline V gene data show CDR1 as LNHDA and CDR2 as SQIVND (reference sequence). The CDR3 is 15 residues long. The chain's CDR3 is CASSIEGQTYQPQHF. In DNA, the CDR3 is TGTGCCAGTAGTATAGAGGGACAGACATATCAGCCCCAGCATTTT.

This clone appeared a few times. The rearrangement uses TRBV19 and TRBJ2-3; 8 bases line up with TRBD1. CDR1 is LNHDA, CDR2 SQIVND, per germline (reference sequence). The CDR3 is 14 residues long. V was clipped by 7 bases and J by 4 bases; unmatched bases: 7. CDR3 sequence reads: CASNRGVGADTQYF. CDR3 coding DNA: TGTGCCAGTAACAGGGGGGTGGGGGCAGATACGCAGTATTTT.

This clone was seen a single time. CDR3 amino acids: CASSLLGLTGALQETQYF. CDR3 DNA sequence: TGTGCCAGCAGCTTGTTAGGGTTGACAGGGGCCTTACAAGAGACCCAGTACTTC. V usage is TRBV5-5 and J usage is TRBJ2-5, with TRBD1 matching over 8 bases. The CDR3 sequence is 18 residues long. In germline, CDR1 is SGHKS, CDR2 YYEKEE (reference sequence). Losses at the gene ends were 1 base for V and 2 bases for J; bases not matched to a gene: 13.

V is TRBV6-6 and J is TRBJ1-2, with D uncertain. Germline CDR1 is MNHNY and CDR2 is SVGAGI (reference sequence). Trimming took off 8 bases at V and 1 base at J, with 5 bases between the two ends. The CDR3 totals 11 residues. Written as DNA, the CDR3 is TGTGCCAGCTCTAGTAACTATGGCTACACCTTC. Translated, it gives CASSSNYGYTF.

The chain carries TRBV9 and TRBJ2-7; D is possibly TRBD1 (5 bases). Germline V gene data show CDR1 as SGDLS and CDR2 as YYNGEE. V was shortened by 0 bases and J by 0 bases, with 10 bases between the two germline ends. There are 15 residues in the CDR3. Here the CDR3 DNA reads TGTGCCAGCAGCGTAGAGGCAGGGTCCTCCTACGAGCAGTACTTC. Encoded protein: CASSVEAGSSYEQYF. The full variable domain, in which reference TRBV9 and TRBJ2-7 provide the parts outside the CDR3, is DSGVTQTPKHLITATGQRVTLRCSPRSGDLSVYWYQQSLDQGLQFLIQYYNGEERAKGNILERFSAQQFPDLHSELNLSSLELGDSALYFCASSVEAGSSYEQYFGPGTRLTVT.

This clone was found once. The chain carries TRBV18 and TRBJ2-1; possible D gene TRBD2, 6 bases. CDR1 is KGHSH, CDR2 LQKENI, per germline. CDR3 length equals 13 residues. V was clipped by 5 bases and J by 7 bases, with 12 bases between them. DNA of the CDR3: TGTGCCAGCTCAGGAGGGGCCGGGAATGAGCAGTTCTTC. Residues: CASSGGAGNEQFF.

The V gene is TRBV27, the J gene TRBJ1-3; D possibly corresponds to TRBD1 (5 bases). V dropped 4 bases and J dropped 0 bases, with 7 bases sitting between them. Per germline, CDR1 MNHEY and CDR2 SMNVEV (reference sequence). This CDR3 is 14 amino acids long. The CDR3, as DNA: TGTGCCAGCAGTTCACAGGTCTCTGGAAACACCATATATTTT. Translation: CASSSQVSGNTIYF.

For the CDR3, the DNA is TGTGCCAGTAGTATAGATGGGACAGGGGGCCTGGGCGCTGAAGCTTTCTTT. Residues: CASSIDGTGGLGAEAFF. V usage is TRBV19 and J usage is TRBJ1-1, with 12 bases lining up with TRBD1. The CDR3 totals 17 residues. The trim removed 0 bases at V and 6 bases at J, leaving 8 bases unmatched. Germline CDR1 LNHDA, CDR2 SQIVND (reference sequence).

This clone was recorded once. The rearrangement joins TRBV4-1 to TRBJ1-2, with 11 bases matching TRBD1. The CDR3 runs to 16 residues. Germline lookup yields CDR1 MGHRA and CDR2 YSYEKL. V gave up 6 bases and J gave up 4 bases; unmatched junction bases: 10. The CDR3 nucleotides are TGCGCCAGCAGGGGCGGGAGGACAGGGGGCAGCTATGGCTACACCTTC. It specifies CASRGGRTGGSYGYTF.

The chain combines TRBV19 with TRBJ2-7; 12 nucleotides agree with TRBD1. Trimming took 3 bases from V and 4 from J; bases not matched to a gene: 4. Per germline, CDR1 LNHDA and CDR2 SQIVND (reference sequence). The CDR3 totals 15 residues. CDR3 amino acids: CASSIGTGGEYEQYF. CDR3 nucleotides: TGTGCCAGTAGTATCGGGACAGGGGGCGAATACGAGCAGTACTTC.